This T cell receptor (beta chain) was documented in a study of OX40 agonist ivuxolimab in advanced cancers. Study overall: Previous treatment with anti-PD-1, anti-PD-L1 or anti-CTLA-4 therapy was allowed; 40% had received some.

Study results and caveats: Patients who responded partially at 0.1-3.0 mg/kg showed clonal expansion ranking among the lowest.

Notes on this clone: Its antigen is currently unknown.

The CDR3 sequence is 16 residues long. V was shortened by 4 bases and J by 3 bases, with 15 bases between the two germline ends. Germline V gene sequence: CDR1 MGHRA, CDR2 YSYEKL. Only in-frame clones appear in the TCRdb table, and some are missing; sequencing was by immunoSEQ multiplex PCR. The sample yields 50,000 to 70,000 clones, about 85% seen once. The chain is built from TRBV4-1 and TRBJ2-2; the D gene could be TRBD1 or TRBD2 (7 bases each). This specimen was CD4+ or CD8+ T cells sorted from blood, taken in a trial of the OX40 agonist ivuxolimab. The receptor comes from an adult with an advanced solid tumor such as melanoma, head and neck, liver or kidney cancer. The CDR3 reads CASSRGRGPDTGELFF. The CDR3 DNA follows: TGCGCCAGCAGCCGAGGGAGGGGGCCCGACACCGGGGAGCTGTTTTTT.